The clone carrying this TCR beta chain rates as large. Only in-frame clones appear in the TCRdb table, and some are missing; sequencing was by immunoSEQ multiplex PCR. The data show 1,500 to 2,000 clones, 27% seen once. The data stem from a study of T cells in localized non-small cell lung cancer. CDR3 size: 13 residues. V gave up 6 bases and J gave up 6 bases; unmatched junction bases: 6. The germline V gene encodes CDR1 MDHEN and CDR2 SYDVKM. Sequenced material: lung tumor tissue, taken before any cancer treatment. This rearrangement joins TRBV28 to TRBJ2-3, with 7 positions matching TRBD1. The clonotype comes from a female donor aged 60 or older with stage II lung adenocarcinoma. The CDR3 is CASRTGQRDTQYF. In DNA, the CDR3 is TGTGCCAGCAGAACGGGACAGCGGGATACGCAGTATTTT.